These T cell receptor beta chains were read from a single sample in a study of vaccination and CD4 T cells after COVID-19. Their cognate antigens are unknown. TCRdb re-analysed the PCR reads in MiXCR, keeping a single row per CDR3 protein. The sample holds approximately 17,000 distinct CDR3 sequences, approximately 53% seen once. The sequencing input was CD4+ T cells from blood, cultured in vitro. These receptors were obtained from a human donor who had recovered from COVID-19. The CDR3 runs from the conserved cysteine through the conserved F or W. The order of the fields is V gene, J gene, clone size, D gene, CDR3 protein, CDR3 DNA. A D gene is named only where the DNA matches it firmly. Expanded clones get a size class; other rows say once, few or many, or leave the size out.

>TRBV7-3|TRBJ1-1|medium-sized|-
CASSLDGLEAFF
TGTGCCAGCAGCCTGGACGGCCTTGAAGCTTTCTTT
>TRBV5-6|TRBJ2-7|-|-
CASSFVSATDWSYEQYF
TGTGCCAGCAGCTTCGTCAGCGCCACCGATTGGTCCTACGAGCAGTACTTC
>TRBV19|TRBJ1-5|-|-
CATSQTYSNQPQHF
TGTGCCACCTCCCAGACTTATAGCAATCAGCCCCAGCATTTT
>TRBV7-2|TRBJ1-5|few|-
CASSPWINSNQPQHF
TGTGCCAGCAGCCCATGGATCAATAGCAATCAGCCCCAGCATTTT
>TRBV20-1|TRBJ1-2|-|-
CSARGVDSGGYTF
TGCAGTGCTAGAGGGGTCGACAGCGGGGGCTACACCTTC
>TRBV11-2|TRBJ1-6|-|-
CASSPQQRRDSPLHF
TGTGCCAGCAGCCCACAACAGCGGAGAGATTCACCCCTCCACTTT
>TRBV19|TRBJ2-1|-|TRBD2
CASSILVGGGSYNEQFF
TGTGCCAGTAGTATCTTGGTTGGCGGGGGCTCCTACAATGAGCAGTTCTTC
>TRBV7-9|TRBJ2-7|-|TRBD1
CASSLGFGTAQYEQYF
TGCGCCAGCAGCTTGGGGTTCGGGACAGCCCAATACGAGCAGTACTTC
>TRBV19|TRBJ1-2|few|TRBD1
CASTAGTGVNYGYTF
TGTGCCAGTACTGCCGGGACAGGGGTTAACTATGGCTACACCTTC
>TRBV19|TRBJ2-2|-|TRBD1
CASSINRGDTGELFF
TGTGCCAGTAGTATTAACAGGGGCGACACCGGGGAGCTGTTTTTT
>TRBV15|TRBJ1-3|few|TRBD1
CATSRDRPGGGGKDTIYF
TGTGCCACCAGCAGAGACCGACCCGGGGGAGGGGGCAAAGACACCATATATTTT
>TRBV11-2|TRBJ2-7|-|TRBD2
CASSSLAGRSYEQYF
TGTGCCAGCAGCTCACTAGCGGGAAGGTCCTACGAGCAGTACTTC
>TRBV11-3|TRBJ1-6|-|TRBD1
CASSPDRERRSYNSPLHF
TGTGCCAGCAGCCCGGACAGGGAAAGGAGGTCCTATAATTCACCCCTCCACTTT
>TRBV12-3/TRBV12-4|TRBJ2-3|-|TRBD2
CASSSSGGGPDTQYF
TGTGCCAGCAGTTCGAGCGGGGGGGGTCCAGATACGCAGTATTTT
>TRBV19|TRBJ2-1|-|-
CVSKLLRVERSYNEQFF
TGTGTCAGTAAACTCCTCCGGGTAGAGCGATCCTACAATGAGCAGTTCTTC
>TRBV12-5|TRBJ1-1|few|-
CASGWGVMNTEAFF
TGTGCTAGTGGTTGGGGGGTGATGAACACTGAAGCTTTCTTT
>TRBV7-9|TRBJ2-2|-|TRBD2
CASSLALAGDIGELFF
TGTGCCAGCAGCTTAGCACTAGCGGGAGATATCGGGGAGCTGTTTTTT
>TRBV5-1|TRBJ2-3|-|TRBD2
CASRGLAAVADTQYF
TGCGCCAGCAGGGGACTAGCAGCTGTCGCAGATACGCAGTATTTT
>TRBV19|TRBJ1-2|few|-
CASSIIGYGYTF
TGTGCCAGTAGTATAATTGGCTATGGCTACACCTTC
>TRBV7-9|TRBJ2-5|-|-
CASSFLQLAGETQYF
TGTGCCAGCAGCTTCCTTCAGTTGGCGGGAGAGACCCAGTACTTC
>TRBV6-1|TRBJ2-5|few|TRBD2
CASTDGGTIQETQYF
TGTGCCAGCACCGACGGGGGGACCATCCAAGAGACCCAGTACTTC
>TRBV6-1|TRBJ1-2|once|-
CASSIWGGYDGYTF
TGTGCCAGCAGTATATGGGGGGGGTACGATGGCTACACCTTC
>TRBV7-2|TRBJ1-2|-|-
CASSLPKDGANYGYTF
TGTGCCAGCAGCTTACCGAAAGACGGAGCTAACTATGGCTACACCTTC
>TRBV19|TRBJ2-7|-|-
CASSIRVGEQYF
TGTGCCAGTAGTATCAGAGTCGGCGAGCAGTACTTC
>TRBV10-3|TRBJ2-1|-|-
CAISDSSRISNEQFF
TGTGCCATCAGTGATTCAAGTCGAATATCAAATGAGCAGTTCTTC
>TRBV20-1|TRBJ2-1|once|-
CSARDFKEGSYNEQFF
TGCAGTGCTAGAGATTTCAAAGAGGGCTCCTACAATGAGCAGTTCTTC
>TRBV7-9|TRBJ2-2|once|-
CASSFGPGELFF
TGTGCCAGCAGCTTCGGTCCCGGGGAGCTGTTTTTT
>TRBV15|TRBJ1-3|-|-
CATSRDQMSGNTIYF
TGTGCCACCAGCAGAGATCAAATGTCTGGAAACACCATATATTTT
>TRBV20-1|TRBJ2-1|-|TRBD2
CSAAGLAGSNEQFF
TGCAGTGCTGCGGGACTAGCGGGCTCCAATGAGCAGTTCTTC